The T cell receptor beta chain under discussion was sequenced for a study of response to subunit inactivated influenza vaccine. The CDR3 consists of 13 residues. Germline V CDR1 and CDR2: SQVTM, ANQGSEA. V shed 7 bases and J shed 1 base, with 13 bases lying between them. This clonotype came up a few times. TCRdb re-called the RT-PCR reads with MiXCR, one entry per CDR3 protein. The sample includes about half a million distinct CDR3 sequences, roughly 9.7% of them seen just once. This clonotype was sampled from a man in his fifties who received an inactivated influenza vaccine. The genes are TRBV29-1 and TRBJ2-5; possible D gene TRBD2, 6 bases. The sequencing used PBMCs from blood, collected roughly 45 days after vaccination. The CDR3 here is CSAGAGPQETQYF. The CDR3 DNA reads TGCAGCGCCGGGGCGGGACCCCAAGAGACCCAGTACTTC. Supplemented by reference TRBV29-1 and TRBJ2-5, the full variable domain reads SAVISQKPSRDICQRGTSLTIQCQVDSQVTMMFWYRQQPGQSLTLIATANQGSEATYESGFVIDKFPISRPNLTFSTLTVSNMSPEDSSIYLCSAGAGPQETQYFGPGTRLLVL.